This TCR beta chain is drawn from a study of blood T cell repertoires in COVID-19. Study-wide context: Nucleic acid was either cDNA or gDNA, and it came from T cells, B-cell-depleted T cells, or PBMCs.

Original handling: From reference gene primer amplification, estimates of nucleated cell counts were derived. Generated by immunoSEQ multiplex PCR, the TCRdb table keeps only in-frame clones and is missing some. For V, J and clone size, that table is used; D and trimming come from the DNA. This repertoire shows about 250,000 clones, approximately 88% found once; its top ten account for roughly 6.8%. Sequencing was done on a sample of peripheral blood. The clonotype comes from a woman in her thirties with COVID-19, enrolled during active disease.

In nucleotides, the CDR3 is TGTGCCAGCAGCTTGACAGGGGGCGAGCAGTACTTC. Amino acids: CASSLTGGEQYF. The chain uses TRBV11-3 and TRBJ2-7, with TRBD1 matching over 9 bases. The junction had 0 bases not matched to a gene; V was cut back by 3 bases and J by 6 bases. CDR3 size: 12 residues. Germline values: CDR1 SGHNT, CDR2 YENEEA.